This T cell receptor (beta chain) was recorded in a study of T cells in localized non-small cell lung cancer. Findings and limits, study-wide: The appearance of a median around 57 of the top 100 tumor clones was seen in adjacent lung. With higher T cell density in blood came longer overall survival. Of the tissues analyzed, uninvolved adjacent lung showed maximal T cell clonality, greater than tumor.

Comment on this clone: Its antigen is unidentified.

In germline, CDR1 is SGDLS, CDR2 YYNGEE. V was trimmed by 4 bases and J by 2 bases, leaving 17 bases between them. This CDR3 comprises 16 residues. TCRdb's copy holds only in-frame clones and misses some; the assay was immunoSEQ multiplex PCR. The sample consists of approximately 16,000 clones, around 83% of them appearing once. This sequence was found in a female donor older than 55 with stage I squamous cell lung carcinoma. Sequencing used peripheral blood, obtained before any cancer treatment. This chain connects TRBV9 to TRBJ2-3; possible D gene TRBD2, 6 bases. This CDR3 is CASSYRAGEPTDTQYF. The CDR3 DNA follows: TGTGCCAGCAGCTATAGAGCGGGTGAGCCCACAGATACGCAGTATTTT.